These T cell receptor beta chains were read from a single sample in a study of OX40 agonist ivuxolimab in advanced cancers. Profiled with immunoSEQ multiplex PCR; TCRdb holds only in-frame clones, not every one. The repertoire consists of some 64,000 clones, with about 90% occurring once and the leading ten covering approximately 5%. Specimen: CD4+ or CD8+ T cells sorted from blood, collected in a trial of the OX40 agonist ivuxolimab. These receptor sequences come from an adult with an advanced solid tumor such as melanoma, head and neck, liver or kidney cancer. Both conserved end residues are part of each CDR3. D genes are given only for firm matches. Clone size appears in some rows only: once, few, many, or a class for an expanded clone.

D gene	clone size	V gene	J gene	CDR3 DNA	CDR3 protein
TRBD2	NA	TRBV7-6	TRBJ2-5	TGTGCCAGCAGAGGACTAGCGGGGTGGAGAGAGACCCAGTACTTC	CASRGLAGWRETQYF
NA	NA	TRBV6-1	TRBJ2-1	TGTGCCAGCAGTGAATTTGGGGGGATTTCCTACAATGAGCAGTTCTTC	CASSEFGGISYNEQFF
TRBD1	few	TRBV6-1	TRBJ1-1	TGTGCCAGCAGTGAAAACAGGGGACTGAACACTGAAGCTTTCTTT	CASSENRGLNTEAFF
NA	NA	TRBV27	TRBJ1-1	TGTGCCAGCAGTTTATGGGGCAGGGGAAGGGGCACTGAAGCTTTCTTT	CASSLWGRGRGTEAFF
NA	NA	TRBV5-8	TRBJ1-1	TGTGCCAGCAGCCTGGACAGAGGGACTGAAGCTTTCTTT	CASSLDRGTEAFF
NA	NA	TRBV9	TRBJ2-2	TGTGCCAGCAGCGTAAATAGGGAGACTCGCACCGGGGAGCTGTTTTTT	CASSVNRETRTGELFF
NA	NA	TRBV9	TRBJ1-1	TGTGCCAGCAGCGTAGCTGCCACTTACGACGCTGAAGCTTTCTTT	CASSVAATYDAEAFF
TRBD1	once	TRBV5-4	TRBJ2-1	TGTGCCAGCAGCCAACAGGGGCATGAGCAGTTCTTC	CASSQQGHEQFF
TRBD2	NA	TRBV4-1	TRBJ2-7	TGCGCCAGCAGCCAAGGTCCGGGAGGGCGGTACGAGCAGTACTTC	CASSQGPGGRYEQYF
TRBD1	NA	TRBV5-4	TRBJ2-2	TGTGCCAGCAGCCCTACAGGGGGGCGCCCCGGGGAGCTGTTTTTT	CASSPTGGRPGELFF
TRBD2	NA	TRBV28	TRBJ2-3	TGTGCCAGCATCTCTAGCGGGAGGGCCCCGGATACGCAGTATTTT	CASISSGRAPDTQYF
TRBD1	NA	TRBV18	TRBJ2-7	TGTGCCAGCTCACCACGGAGGGACAGGGGCTACTCCTACGAGCAGTACTTC	CASSPRRDRGYSYEQYF
NA	once	TRBV5-4	TRBJ2-5	TGTGCCAGCAGCTTGCCCCAAGTGGCGGAGACCCAGTACTTC	CASSLPQVAETQYF
NA	once	TRBV5-1	TRBJ2-1	TGCGCCAGCAGCTTGGACAGTGGTGAGCAGTTCTTC	CASSLDSGEQFF
TRBD2	NA	TRBV29-1	TRBJ2-1	TGCAGCGTTCTGACTAGCGGAGTGGGCAATGAGCAGTTCTTC	CSVLTSGVGNEQFF
NA	NA	TRBV25-1	TRBJ1-4	TGTGCCAGCAGTGAACGGAAAGGGGGGGGTGAAAAACTGTTTTTT	CASSERKGGGEKLFF
NA	NA	TRBV28	TRBJ1-5	TGTGCCAGCAGACTATCTCTCAGCGTAAATCAGCCCCAGCATTTT	CASRLSLSVNQPQHF
NA	NA	TRBV28	TRBJ1-2	TGTGCCTGTGGCGGGTCGGGGGCGTATGGCTACACCTTC	CACGGSGAYGYTF
NA	NA	TRBV9	TRBJ2-2	TGTGCCAGCAGCGTAGGGGAGCGCGGGGAGCTGTTTTTT	CASSVGERGELFF
NA	NA	TRBV19	TRBJ2-1	TGTGCCAGTACCCCGGGAGTGTCCTACAATGAGCAGTTCTTC	CASTPGVSYNEQFF
NA	NA	TRBV5-4	TRBJ2-5	TGTGCCAGCAGCTCTCAGGGTCGGAAGACCCAGTACTTC	CASSSQGRKTQYF
NA	NA	TRBV6-1	TRBJ2-7	TGTGCCAGCAGAAACTACGAGCAGTACTTC	CASRNYEQYF
NA	NA	TRBV19	TRBJ1-5	TGTGCCAGTACCGGGCGGGGGGGATCCCACAATCAGCCCCAGCATTTT	CASTGRGGSHNQPQHF
NA	NA	TRBV19	TRBJ1-3	TGTGCCAGTGCGGCGGAAGGAATCAGAGGAAACACCATATATTTT	CASAAEGIRGNTIYF
NA	once	TRBV9	TRBJ2-1	TGTGCCAGCAGCGCCCTCGTTGGTTTGGGGCAGTTCTTC	CASSALVGLGQFF
NA	NA	TRBV5-4	TRBJ1-1	TGTGCCAGCAGCGCGACAAAACAGGGTTCGGCTTTCTTT	CASSATKQGSAFF
TRBD1	NA	TRBV7-2	TRBJ2-4	TGTGCCAGCAGCCTCCGAGGACAGGGGGCGGACATTCAGTACTTC	CASSLRGQGADIQYF
TRBD1	NA	TRBV10-3	TRBJ2-7	TGTGCCATCAGTGAAGGACAGGGGGCTCTCGAGCAGTACTTC	CAISEGQGALEQYF
NA	NA	TRBV15	TRBJ2-7	TGTGCCACCAGCAGTGGTGGGACTGTCTACGAGCAGTACTTC	CATSSGGTVYEQYF
TRBD2	NA	TRBV19	TRBJ2-3	TGTGCCAGTAGGGCGGGTCGACTAGCGGGAGGAACAGATACGCAGTATTTT	CASRAGRLAGGTDTQYF
TRBD1	NA	TRBV5-4	TRBJ1-6	TGTGCCAGCAGCCTCGGACAGGGGGCCGTGAAATCACCCCTCCACTTT	CASSLGQGAVKSPLHF
NA	once	TRBV7-9	TRBJ1-2	TGTGCCAGCAGCCCCTCCGCGAGACAATTAGCGGGCTACACCTTC	CASSPSARQLAGYTF
NA	NA	TRBV30	TRBJ2-4	TGTGCCTGGATTACCGAGGGGGACAAAAACATTCAGTACTTC	CAWITEGDKNIQYF
NA	NA	TRBV6-5	TRBJ2-3	TGTGCCAGCGAAAAGGCCGGGGCAAAGGATACGCAGTATTTT	CASEKAGAKDTQYF
NA	NA	TRBV7-3	TRBJ1-1	TGTGCCAGCAGCTTAGATCTCTGGGACACTGAAGCTTTCTTT	CASSLDLWDTEAFF
NA	NA	TRBV5-6	TRBJ2-6	TGTGCCAGCAGCTTGGGAGTCTTGCAGGGATATGGGGCCAACGTCCTGACTTTC	CASSLGVLQGYGANVLTF
TRBD2	once	TRBV10-3	TRBJ2-5	TGTGCCATCAGTGAGTCACTAGCGGGAGGGGTGAGGGAGACCCAGTACTTC	CAISESLAGGVRETQYF
NA	once	TRBV2	TRBJ2-7	TGTGCCAGCAACGGCGGTTTCTACGAGCAGTACTTC	CASNGGFYEQYF
NA	NA	TRBV4-1	TRBJ2-1	TGCGCCAGCAGCCAAGAGGGGCGGCTTATGAACAATGAGCAGTTCTTC	CASSQEGRLMNNEQFF